This T cell receptor beta chain came from a study of cytomegalovirus exposure and HLA in healthy donors. This clone was detected only once. The PCR was carried out with 60 Vbeta primers and 13 Jbeta primers. Here immunoSEQ multiplex PCR was the method, and the copy in TCRdb shows in-frame clones only, minus some. This sample yields some 140,000 clones, of which about 61% are seen a single time; 2% to 3% belongs to the top ten. The receptor's source is a woman between 35 and 50 years old in good health and CMV-seronegative. The sequencing input was PBMCs.

Here the CDR3 reads CASSLGLAPETQYF. The CDR3 region has the DNA TGTGCCAGCTCACTTGGACTAGCCCCAGAGACCCAGTACTTC. This chain links TRBV18 with TRBJ2-5, with TRBD2 matching over 8 bases. V was clipped by 4 bases and J by 4 bases; unmatched bases: 5. Per germline, CDR1 KGHSH and CDR2 LQKENI. CDR3 length: 14 residues.